These 23 T cell receptor beta chains share one sample of origin, sequenced in a study of cytomegalovirus exposure and HLA in healthy donors. The study ran its PCR with 60 Vbeta and 13 Jbeta primers. TCRdb's table, derived via immunoSEQ multiplex PCR, lists solely in-frame clones and lacks some. This sample has 200,000 to 250,000 clones, with about 80% found just once. The sequencing input was PBMCs. The receptors come from a man aged 18 to 35 in good health and CMV-seronegative.

The table lists this clone with a count of one. One end of the junction fails to match germline, which may point to a read error. The chain has TRBV7-9 and TRBJ2-6; unclear D gene. From germline, CDR1 is SEHNR and CDR2 FQNEAQ (reference sequence). This CDR3 comprises 18 residues. The CDR3: CSSSITQALDSGANVLTF. CDR3 sequence (DNA): TGTTCCAGCAGCATAACCCAGGCATTAGACTCTGGGGCCAACGTCCTGACTTTC.

The V gene is TRBV18, the J gene TRBJ2-1; 14 nucleotides match TRBD2. The CDR3 extends over 17 amino acids. CDR1 and CDR2 from the germline V gene are KGHSH and LQKENI. Trimming took 2 bases from V and 12 from J; bases not matched to a gene: 12. The CDR3 loop reads CASSPATSGRAVLGQFF. Here the CDR3 DNA reads TGTGCCAGCTCACCAGCGACTAGCGGGAGGGCCGTTTTGGGGCAGTTCTTC.

In the case of this clone: Other DNA sequences of this sample code for an identical CDR3. The chain combines TRBV30 with TRBJ2-7; TRBD1 agrees at 8 bases. CDR1 GTSNPN and CDR2 SVGIG come from the germline V gene (reference sequence). CDR3 length: 13 residues. Trimming removed 1 base from V and 3 bases from J; junction bases left unmatched: 2. Here the CDR3 reads CAWSGDRGYEQYF. The DNA for the CDR3 is TGTGCCTGGAGTGGAGACAGGGGCTACGAGCAGTACTTC.

This sequence joins TRBV6-5 and TRBJ2-7; the match to TRBD2 covers 11 bases. Trimming cost V 6 bases and J 1 base; bases outside gene matches: 2. Germline CDR1 and CDR2: MNHEY and SVGAGI. CDR3 size: 14 residues. The CDR3 loop reads CASRGTSGSYEQYF. As DNA, the CDR3 is TGTGCCAGCAGAGGGACTAGCGGATCCTACGAGCAGTACTTC.

The J gene is TRBJ2-4, the V gene TRBV28; 10 bases are a match to TRBD2. The V and J ends lost 6 bases and 5 bases, in that order; junction bases with no gene match: 4. Germline CDR1 MDHEN, CDR2 SYDVKM. The CDR3 runs 14 residues. The CDR3 protein is CASRSGLAENIQYF. The CDR3, as DNA: TGTGCCAGCAGATCAGGACTAGCGGAAAACATTCAGTACTTC.

In its sample, this clone was seen a few times. The V gene is TRBV10-3, the J gene TRBJ1-1; 10 bases fit TRBD1. Losses at the gene ends were 6 bases for V and 5 bases for J; bases not matched to a gene: 15. Germline lookup yields CDR1 ENHRY and CDR2 SYGVKD. This CDR3 region has 17 residues. CDR3 bases: TGTGCCATCAGGACCCCTGAAAGGACAGGGGGGTGGACTGAAGCTTTCTTT. Translating it yields CAIRTPERTGGWTEAFF.

The rearrangement links TRBV10-1 to TRBJ2-2; D is possibly TRBD2 (5 bases). The V gene's germline CDR1 is WNHNN and CDR2 SYGVQD (reference sequence). The CDR3 runs to 13 residues. Trimming took 4 bases from V and 6 from J, leaving 9 bases between them. The CDR3 protein is CASSGREAGELFF. The CDR3 region has the DNA TGCGCCAGCAGTGGCCGGGAAGCCGGGGAGCTGTTTTTT.

The chain employs TRBV7-3 and TRBJ2-1, with a tentative D call TRBD2 (6 bases). The CDR3 runs 16 residues. V dropped 5 bases and J dropped 5 bases, with 19 bases sitting between them. Germline lookup yields CDR1 SGHTA and CDR2 FQGTGA. CDR3 bases: TGTGCCAGCAGCACAGGATGGGGCGGGATGGACAATGAGCAGTTCTTC. Protein product: CASSTGWGGMDNEQFF.

This clone has only one observation. The rearrangement joins TRBV4-1 to TRBJ2-3; 12 nucleotides agree with TRBD1. J lost 0 bases, V lost 1 base, and 5 bases had no gene match. CDR1 and CDR2 (germline): MGHRA, YSYEKL. This CDR3 spans 18 amino acids. CDR3 sequence: CASSQGGQGAKSTDTQYF. The CDR3 DNA is TGCGCCAGCAGCCAAGGGGGACAGGGGGCCAAAAGCACAGATACGCAGTATTTT.

This sequence joins TRBV28 and TRBJ1-2, with 8 bases fitting TRBD1. The germline V gene encodes CDR1 MDHEN and CDR2 SYDVKM. V lost 5 bases to trimming and J lost 8 bases; unmatched junction nucleotides: 13. The CDR3 runs 15 residues. This CDR3 reads CASSIWTGTLTGYTF. In DNA, the CDR3 is TGTGCCAGCAGTATTTGGACAGGGACCCTCACGGGCTACACCTTC.

The V call is TRBV2, the J call TRBJ2-5; D might be TRBD2 (6 bases). The V end lost 3 bases, the J end lost 2 bases, and 16 bases lay between the germline ends. Germline assignment: CDR1 SNHLY and CDR2 FYNNEI. The CDR3 is 16 residues long. CDR3 region: CASSEGQAGGQETQYF. As DNA, the CDR3 is TGTGCCAGCAGTGAGGGCCAAGCCGGGGGTCAAGAGACCCAGTACTTC.

The rearrangement uses TRBV7-9 and TRBJ2-2, with D unclear. Germline V CDR1 and CDR2: SEHNR, FQNEAQ (reference sequence). This CDR3 is built from 13 residues. V lost 5 bases and J 8 bases, leaving 12 bases between the germline ends. As DNA, the CDR3 is TGTGCCAGCAGCCCACTCCTTATGGGGGAGCTGTTTTTT. The encoded protein is CASSPLLMGELFF.

V usage is TRBV2 and J usage is TRBJ2-7, with a weak D call TRBD1 (6 bases). The CDR3 runs to 14 residues. Germline V lookup: CDR1 SNHLY, CDR2 FYNNEI. Trimming stripped 8 bases from V and 0 bases from J, with 14 bases between. CDR3 nucleotide sequence: TGTGCCAGCGCGATACAGGGTCCCTCCTACGAGCAGTACTTC. Translated, it gives CASAIQGPSYEQYF.

This clone has just a few counts. V and J are TRBV5-4 and TRBJ2-1, with a possible D match to TRBD2 (6 bases). Looked up from germline, CDR1 is SGHNT and CDR2 is YYREEE (reference sequence). Trimming took off 4 bases at V and 8 bases at J, with 16 bases between the two ends. The CDR3 is made up of 14 amino acids. The CDR3: CASSLRLVGDEQFF. The CDR3 DNA reads as TGTGCCAGCAGCCTAAGACTAGTTGGGGATGAGCAGTTCTTC.

This clone was detected only once. This rearrangement joins TRBV7-2 to TRBJ2-7; tentative D call: TRBD1 (6 bases). Germline V gene lookup returns CDR1 SGHTA and CDR2 FQGNSA. The CDR3 is made up of 13 amino acids. Trimming removed 7 bases from V and 8 bases from J, with 18 bases in between. CDR3 bases: TGTGCCAGCACCCCCAAACCAGGGGCGCAGCAGTACTTC. Translation: CASTPKPGAQQYF.

The J gene is TRBJ2-7, the V gene TRBV6-5, with D unresolved. V was trimmed by 7 bases and J by 0 bases, leaving 13 bases between them. The CDR3 is made up of 14 amino acids. Germline CDR1 reads MNHEY; CDR2 reads SVGAGI. The CDR3 protein is CASNLALSSYEQYF. CDR3 in DNA: TGTGCCAGCAACCTGGCTCTCAGCTCCTACGAGCAGTACTTC.

The rearrangement uses TRBV5-1 and TRBJ2-1; 11 nucleotides match TRBD2. The CDR3 is 16 amino acids. The germline gives CDR1 SGHRS, CDR2 YFSETQ. The ends lost 4 bases at V and 9 bases at J; junction bases unmatched: 12. The CDR3 region has the DNA TGCGCCAGCAGCCGACTAGCGGGGACCCCCGGTGGTGAGCAGTTCTTC. This sequence encodes CASSRLAGTPGGEQFF.

Remarks on this clone: A junction boundary mismatches the germline segment, possibly from a read error. The CDR3 DNA is TGTGCCGGTAGAAGACTAGCGTCAGATACGCAGTATTTT. Translated: CAGRRLASDTQYF. The rearrangement uses TRBV19 and TRBJ2-3; 8 bases align to TRBD2. From germline, CDR1 is LNHDA and CDR2 SQIVND (reference sequence). The CDR3 length is 13 residues.

This clone was seen more than once but under ten times. The chain is built from TRBV2 and TRBJ2-4, with D unclear. The CDR3 spans 13 residues. Per the germline V gene, CDR1 is SNHLY and CDR2 is FYNNEI. Trimming stripped 3 bases from V and 3 bases from J, with 6 bases between. CDR3 protein: CASSEESKNIQYF. The DNA of the CDR3 is TGTGCCAGCAGTGAGGAGAGCAAAAACATTCAGTACTTC.

The chain employs TRBV11-2 and TRBJ1-4; D is perhaps TRBD1 (5 bases). Trimming removed 4 bases at V and 8 bases at J, with 14 bases between. The CDR3 sequence is 14 residues long. The germline CDR1 and CDR2 sequences are SGHAT and FQNNGV. The CDR3 is CASSSRAVGEKLFF. The CDR3 region has the DNA TGTGCCAGCAGCTCCAGGGCTGTTGGAGAAAAACTGTTTTTT.

The gene calls are TRBV5-1 and TRBJ1-3; TRBD1 aligns across 8 bases. There are 15 residues in the CDR3. CDR1 is SGHRS, CDR2 YFSETQ, per germline. The trim removed 4 bases at V and 0 bases at J, leaving 3 bases unmatched. DNA for the CDR3: TGCGCCAGCAGCCCACAGGGGGTCTCTGGAAACACCATATATTTT. Protein sequence: CASSPQGVSGNTIYF.

The chain employs TRBV30 and TRBJ2-2; the match to TRBD1 covers 11 bases. V lost 3 bases, J lost 7 bases, and 7 bases stayed unmatched. Germline values: CDR1 GTSNPN, CDR2 SVGIG (reference sequence). CDR3 length equals 15 residues. The CDR3 DNA reads TGTGCCTGGAGCACCGGGACAGGGGGGAGCGGGGAGCTGTTTTTT. This encodes CAWSTGTGGSGELFF.

V and J are TRBV5-1 and TRBJ1-3; D may be TRBD1 (5 bases). Trimming cost V 4 bases and J 0 bases, with 8 bases left between them. CDR3 size: 14 residues. CDR1 is SGHRS, CDR2 YFSETQ, per germline. The CDR3, as DNA: TGCGCCAGCAGCAGACAGTCCTCTGGAAACACCATATATTTT. Encoded protein: CASSRQSSGNTIYF.